The clone carrying this T cell receptor (beta chain) turned up a few times. This sample was included in a study of T cell repertoires in cytomegalovirus infection. Using its own MiXCR run on the reads, TCRdb lists one record per CDR3 protein. The sample gives around 450,000 distinct CDR3 sequences, roughly 30% of which show up once; roughly an eighth is in the top ten. The receptor was derived from a human donor in good health (CMV status not recorded). Some clones in this sample may be carry-over from other donors' samples. Source material: PBMCs.

The CDR3, as DNA: TGTGCCAGCAGCCATTTACACTATGGCTACACCTTC. It is translated as CASSHLHYGYTF. This sequence joins TRBV11-2 and TRBJ1-2, with no clear D. The CDR3 consists of 12 residues. CDR1 is SGHAT, CDR2 FQNNGV, per germline. V lost 5 bases to trimming and J lost 3 bases, with 7 bases between them.